This TCR beta chain was observed in a study of T cells after yellow fever vaccination. The study, taken as a whole, reports: Peaking on day 5 versus 15, the secondary response was faster but weaker. Contamination by abundant bulk-population clonotypes could be present in FACS-sorted repertoires.

The authors made TCR cDNA by 5'RACE template switching, adding a universal primer site and UMIs. TCRdb re-derived calls from the 5' RACE reads in MiXCR, one entry per CDR3 protein. Of a few hundred thousand distinct CDR3 sequences in the sample, around 17% were seen once. This clonotype occurred many times. The antigen remains undetermined. Material: PBMCs, obtained roughly 5 days after the first yellow fever vaccination. The clonotype comes from a man between 18 and 29 years old who received the YFV17D yellow fever vaccine.

CDR3 DNA: TGTGCCAGCAGTGAACGGCAGGGGCAAGAGACCCAGTACTTC. It codes for CASSERQGQETQYF. The chain joins TRBV25-1 to TRBJ2-5; tentative D call: TRBD1 (6 bases). Germline V gives CDR1 MGHDK, CDR2 SYGVNS. This CDR3 is built from 14 residues. V was pared by 2 bases and J by 2 bases, with 9 bases between.